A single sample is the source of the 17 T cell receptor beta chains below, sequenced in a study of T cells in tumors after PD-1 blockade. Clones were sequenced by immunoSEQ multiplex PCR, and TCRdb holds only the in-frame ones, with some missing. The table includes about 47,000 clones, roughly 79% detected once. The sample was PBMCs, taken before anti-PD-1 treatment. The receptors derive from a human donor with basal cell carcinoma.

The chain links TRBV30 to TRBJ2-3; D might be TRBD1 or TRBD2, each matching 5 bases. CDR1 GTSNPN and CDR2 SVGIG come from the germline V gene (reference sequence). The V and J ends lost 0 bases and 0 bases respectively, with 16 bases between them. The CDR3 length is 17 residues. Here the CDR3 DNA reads TGTGCCTGGAGTGTAAGAGGGGCCCGAACCAGCACAGATACGCAGTATTTT. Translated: CAWSVRGARTSTDTQYF.

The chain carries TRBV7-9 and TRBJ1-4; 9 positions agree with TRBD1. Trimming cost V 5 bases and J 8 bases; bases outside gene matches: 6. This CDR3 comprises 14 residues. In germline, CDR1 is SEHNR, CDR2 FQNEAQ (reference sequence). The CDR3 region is CASSKDRGDEKLFF. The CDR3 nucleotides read TGTGCCAGCAGCAAGGACAGGGGTGACGAAAAACTGTTTTTT.

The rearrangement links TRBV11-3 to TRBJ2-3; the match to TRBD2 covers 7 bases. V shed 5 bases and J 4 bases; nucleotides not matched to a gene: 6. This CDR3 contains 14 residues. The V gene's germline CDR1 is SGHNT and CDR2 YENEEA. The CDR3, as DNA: TGTGCCAGCAGCCCCTATCGGGGGGCAGATACGCAGTATTTT. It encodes CASSPYRGADTQYF. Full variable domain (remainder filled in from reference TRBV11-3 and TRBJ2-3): EAGVVQSPRYKIIEKKQPVAFWCNPISGHNTLYWYLQNLGQGPELLIRYENEEAVDDSQLPKDRFSAERLKGVDSTLKIQPAELGDSAVYLCASSPYRGADTQYFGPGTRLTVL.

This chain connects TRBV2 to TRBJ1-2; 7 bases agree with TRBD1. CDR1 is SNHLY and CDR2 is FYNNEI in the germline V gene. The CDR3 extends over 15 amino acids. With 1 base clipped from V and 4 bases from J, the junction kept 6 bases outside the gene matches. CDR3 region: CASSEEAGGSYGYTF. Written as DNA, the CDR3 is TGTGCCAGCAGTGAAGAGGCAGGGGGTAGCTATGGCTACACCTTC. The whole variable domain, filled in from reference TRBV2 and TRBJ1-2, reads EPEVTQTPSHQVTQMGQEVILRCVPISNHLYFYWYRQILGQKVEFLVSFYNNEISEKSEIFDDQFSVERPDGSNFTLKIRSTKLEDSAMYFCASSEEAGGSYGYTFGSGTRLTVV.

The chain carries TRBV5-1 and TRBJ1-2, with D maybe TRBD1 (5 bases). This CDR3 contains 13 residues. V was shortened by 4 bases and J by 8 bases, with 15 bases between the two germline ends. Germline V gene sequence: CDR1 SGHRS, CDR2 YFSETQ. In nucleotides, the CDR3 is TGCGCCAGCAGCCCTGGGGGGGTGCGAGGCTACACCTTC. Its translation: CASSPGGVRGYTF.

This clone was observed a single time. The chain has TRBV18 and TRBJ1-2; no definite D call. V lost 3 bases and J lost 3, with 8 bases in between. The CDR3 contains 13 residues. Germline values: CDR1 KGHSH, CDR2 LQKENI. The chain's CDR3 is CASSPSQYYGYTF. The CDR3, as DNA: TGTGCCAGCTCACCGAGTCAGTACTATGGCTACACCTTC.

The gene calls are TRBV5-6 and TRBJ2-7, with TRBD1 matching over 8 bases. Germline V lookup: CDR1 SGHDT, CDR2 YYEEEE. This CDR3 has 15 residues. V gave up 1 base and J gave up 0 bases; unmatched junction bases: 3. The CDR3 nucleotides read TGTGCCAGCAGCTTGCCAGGGGGCGTCTCCTACGAGCAGTACTTC. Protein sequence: CASSLPGGVSYEQYF.

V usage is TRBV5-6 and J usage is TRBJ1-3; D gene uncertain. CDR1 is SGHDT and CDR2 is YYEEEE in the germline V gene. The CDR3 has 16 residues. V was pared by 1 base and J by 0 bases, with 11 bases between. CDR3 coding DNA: TGTGCCAGCAGCTTGACCTATGATGGCTCTGGAAACACCATATATTTT. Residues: CASSLTYDGSGNTIYF.

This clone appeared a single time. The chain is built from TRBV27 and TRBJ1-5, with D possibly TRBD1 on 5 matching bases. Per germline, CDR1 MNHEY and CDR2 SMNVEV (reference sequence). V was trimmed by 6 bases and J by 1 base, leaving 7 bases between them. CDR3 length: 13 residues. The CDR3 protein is CASRRGSNQPQHF. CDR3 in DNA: TGTGCCAGCAGGAGGGGAAGCAATCAGCCCCAGCATTTT.

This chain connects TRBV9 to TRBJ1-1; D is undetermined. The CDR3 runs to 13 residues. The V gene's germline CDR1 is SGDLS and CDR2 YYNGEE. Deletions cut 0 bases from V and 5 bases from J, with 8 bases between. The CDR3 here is CASSVGRGTEAFF. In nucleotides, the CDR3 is TGTGCCAGCAGCGTAGGACGGGGAACTGAAGCTTTCTTT.

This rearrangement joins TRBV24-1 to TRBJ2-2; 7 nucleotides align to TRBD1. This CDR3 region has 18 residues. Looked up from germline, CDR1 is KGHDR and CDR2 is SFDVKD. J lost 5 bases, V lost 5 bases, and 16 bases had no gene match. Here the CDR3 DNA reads TGTGCCACCAGTGCCCCCTGGGGAGCAGGGGGATTGACCGGGGAGCTGTTTTTT. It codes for CATSAPWGAGGLTGELFF.

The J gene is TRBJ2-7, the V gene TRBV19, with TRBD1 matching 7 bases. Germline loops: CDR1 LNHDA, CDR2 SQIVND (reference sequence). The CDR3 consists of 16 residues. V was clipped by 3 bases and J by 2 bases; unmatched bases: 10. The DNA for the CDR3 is TGTGCCAGTAGTATCGCACTTTTCGGGACAGCCTACGAGCAGTACTTC. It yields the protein CASSIALFGTAYEQYF.

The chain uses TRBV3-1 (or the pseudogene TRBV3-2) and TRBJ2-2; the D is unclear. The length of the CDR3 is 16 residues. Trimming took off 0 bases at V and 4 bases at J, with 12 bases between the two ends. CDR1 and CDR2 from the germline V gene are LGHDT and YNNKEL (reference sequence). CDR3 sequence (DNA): TGTGCCAGCAGCCAAGATTCTTTTAGCATCACCGGGGAGCTGTTTTTT. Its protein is CASSQDSFSITGELFF.

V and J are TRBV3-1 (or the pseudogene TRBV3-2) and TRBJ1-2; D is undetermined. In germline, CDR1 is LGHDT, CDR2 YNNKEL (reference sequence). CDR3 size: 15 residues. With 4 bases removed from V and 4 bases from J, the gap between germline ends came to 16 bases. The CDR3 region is CASSRGWEPFYGYTF. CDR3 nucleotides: TGTGCCAGCAGCCGCGGCTGGGAGCCGTTCTATGGCTACACCTTC.

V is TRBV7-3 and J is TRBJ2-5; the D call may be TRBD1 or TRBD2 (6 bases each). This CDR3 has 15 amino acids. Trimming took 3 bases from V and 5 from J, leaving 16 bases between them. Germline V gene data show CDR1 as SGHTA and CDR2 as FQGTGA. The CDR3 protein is CASSFGGPRAETQYF. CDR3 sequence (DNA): TGTGCCAGCAGCTTTGGGGGGCCGCGAGCGGAGACCCAGTACTTC. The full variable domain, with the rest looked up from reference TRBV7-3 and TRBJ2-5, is GAGVSQTPSNKVTEKGKYVELRCDPISGHTALYWYRQSLGQGPEFLIYFQGTGAADDSGLPNDRFFAVRPEGSVSTLKIQRTERGDSAVYLCASSFGGPRAETQYFGPGTRLLVL.

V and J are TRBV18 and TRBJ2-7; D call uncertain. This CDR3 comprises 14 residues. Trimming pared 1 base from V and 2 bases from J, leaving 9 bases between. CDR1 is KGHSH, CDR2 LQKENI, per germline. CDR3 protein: CASSPRALTYEQYF. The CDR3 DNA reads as TGTGCCAGCTCACCACGGGCTCTAACCTACGAGCAGTACTTC.

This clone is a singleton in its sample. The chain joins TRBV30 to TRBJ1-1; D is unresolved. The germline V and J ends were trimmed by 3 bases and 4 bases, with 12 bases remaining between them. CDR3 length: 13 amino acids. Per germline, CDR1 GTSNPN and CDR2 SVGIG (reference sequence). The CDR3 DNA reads TGTGCCTGGAGAGGGTTGGGCGCCACTGAAGCTTTCTTT. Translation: CAWRGLGATEAFF. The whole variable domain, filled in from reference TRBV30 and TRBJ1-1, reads SQTIHQWPATLVQPVGSPLSLECTVEGTSNPNLYWYRQAAGRGLQLLFYSVGIGQISSEVPQNLSASRPQDRQFILSSKKLLLSDSGFYLCAWRGLGATEAFFGQGTRLTVV.